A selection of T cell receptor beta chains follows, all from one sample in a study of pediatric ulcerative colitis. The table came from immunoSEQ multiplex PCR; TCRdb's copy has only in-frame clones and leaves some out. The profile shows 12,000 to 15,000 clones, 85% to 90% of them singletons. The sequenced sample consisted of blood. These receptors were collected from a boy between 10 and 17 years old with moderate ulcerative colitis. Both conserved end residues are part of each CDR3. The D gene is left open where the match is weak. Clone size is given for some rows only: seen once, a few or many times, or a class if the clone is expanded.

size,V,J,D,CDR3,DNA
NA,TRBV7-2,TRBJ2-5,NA,CASSLALPPETQYF,TGTGCCAGCAGCTTAGCCTTGCCTCCCGAGACCCAGTACTTC
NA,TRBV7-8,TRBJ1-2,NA,CASSLELLGQLTF,TGTGCCAGCAGCTTAGAACTCCTAGGACAGCTTACCTTC
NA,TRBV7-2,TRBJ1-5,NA,CASSLVGTDSNQPQHF,TGTGCCAGCAGCTTAGTGGGGACCGATAGCAATCAGCCCCAGCATTTT
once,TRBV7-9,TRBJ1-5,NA,CASSHPQGQPQHF,TGTGCCAGCAGCCATCCCCAGGGACAGCCCCAGCATTTT
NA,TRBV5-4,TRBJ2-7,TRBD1,CASSIRDSVVQQYF,TGTGCCAGCAGCATCCGGGACAGTGTCGTTCAGCAGTACTTC
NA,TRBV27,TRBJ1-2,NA,CASSLRADSYGYTF,TGTGCCAGCAGTTTAAGGGCGGACAGCTATGGCTACACCTTC
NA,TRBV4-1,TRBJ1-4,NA,CASSQGETGTNEKLFF,TGCGCCAGCAGCCAAGGTGAAACAGGGACTAATGAAAAACTGTTTTTT
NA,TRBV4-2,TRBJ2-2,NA,CASSQGGTYGELFF,TGTGCCAGCAGCCAAGGTGGGACGTACGGGGAGCTGTTTTTT
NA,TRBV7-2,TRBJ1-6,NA,CASSPRGAAAFSPLHF,TGTGCCAGCAGCCCTCGGGGGGCAGCCGCGTTTTCACCCCTCCACTTT
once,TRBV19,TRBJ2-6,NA,CASSSTNPDRSGANVLTF,TGTGCCAGTAGTTCCACAAACCCCGACAGGTCTGGGGCCAACGTCCTGACTTTC
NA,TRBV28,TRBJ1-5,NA,CASSPVILRQGGNQPQHF,TGTGCCAGCAGTCCAGTAATCCTTCGTCAGGGTGGCAATCAGCCCCAGCATTTT
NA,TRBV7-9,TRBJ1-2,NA,CASSLGTTNYGYTF,TGTGCCAGCAGCTTGGGGACTACTAACTATGGCTACACCTTC
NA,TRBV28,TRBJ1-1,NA,CASSFRWTEAFF,TGTGCCAGCAGTTTTCGGTGGACTGAAGCTTTCTTT
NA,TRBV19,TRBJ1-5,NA,CASSILGDNQPQHF,TGTGCCAGTAGTATTCTGGGGGACAATCAGCCCCAGCATTTT
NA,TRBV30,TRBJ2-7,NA,CAWAITYTFPRGAEQYF,TGTGCCTGGGCTATAACCTACACCTTCCCTCGTGGTGCGGAGCAGTACTTC
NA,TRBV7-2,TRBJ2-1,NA,CASRLSHNEQFF,TGTGCCAGCAGACTTTCGCACAATGAGCAGTTCTTC
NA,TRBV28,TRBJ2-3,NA,CASTPGQGGTDTQYF,TGTGCCAGCACCCCGGGTCAGGGTGGAACAGATACGCAGTATTTT
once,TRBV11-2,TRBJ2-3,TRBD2,CASSFEGGWGTDTQYF,TGTGCCAGCAGCTTTGAGGGAGGGTGGGGCACAGATACGCAGTATTTT
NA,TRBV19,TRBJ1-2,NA,CASSLADYGGYTF,TGTGCCAGTAGTTTGGCAGACTATGGCGGCTACACCTTC
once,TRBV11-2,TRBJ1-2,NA,CASSKGYGYTF,TGTGCCAGCAGCAAAGGTTATGGCTACACCTTC
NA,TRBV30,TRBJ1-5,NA,CAWTPGVRSNQPQHF,TGTGCCTGGACCCCAGGGGTTCGGAGCAATCAGCCCCAGCATTTT
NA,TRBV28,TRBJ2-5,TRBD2,CATSGGGVQETQYF,TGTGCCACCTCGGGGGGAGGGGTGCAAGAGACCCAGTACTTC
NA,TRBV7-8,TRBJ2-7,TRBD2,CASSFLAGDGLYEQYF,TGTGCCAGCAGCTTCTTAGCGGGAGATGGCCTCTACGAGCAGTACTTC
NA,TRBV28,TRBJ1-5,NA,CASSPGLFPPQHF,TGTGCCAGCAGTCCAGGACTATTCCCGCCCCAGCATTTT